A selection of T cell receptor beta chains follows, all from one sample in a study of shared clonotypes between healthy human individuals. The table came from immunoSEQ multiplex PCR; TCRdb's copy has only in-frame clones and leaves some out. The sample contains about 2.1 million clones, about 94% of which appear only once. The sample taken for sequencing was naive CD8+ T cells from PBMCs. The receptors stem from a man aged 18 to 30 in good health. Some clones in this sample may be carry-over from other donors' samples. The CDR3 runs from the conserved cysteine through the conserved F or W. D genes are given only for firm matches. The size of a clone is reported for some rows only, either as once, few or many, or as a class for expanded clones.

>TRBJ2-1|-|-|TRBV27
TGTGCCAGCAGTTTACTCGTGCCCTTAATGGATGAGCAGTTCTTC
CASSLLVPLMDEQFF
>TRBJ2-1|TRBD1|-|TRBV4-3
TGCGCCAGCAGCCAAGGGACAGGGTCCTACAATGAGCAGTTCTTC
CASSQGTGSYNEQFF
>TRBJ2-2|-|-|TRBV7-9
TGTGCCAGCAGCTTAGACTCACGCACCGGGGAGCTGTTTTTT
CASSLDSRTGELFF
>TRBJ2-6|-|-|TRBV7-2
TGTGCCAGCAGCTTAAGGGGAGGTGGGGCCAACGTCCTGACTTTC
CASSLRGGGANVLTF
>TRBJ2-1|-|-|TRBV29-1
TGCAGCGTTGACGATTACAATGAGCAGTTCTTC
CSVDDYNEQFF
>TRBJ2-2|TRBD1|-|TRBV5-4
TGTGCCAGCAGCCACACCGGGACAGGCGGCACCGGGGAGCTGTTTTTT
CASSHTGTGGTGELFF
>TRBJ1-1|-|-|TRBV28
TGTGCCAGCAGTTTAAGGGGCGGGGAAGCTTTCTTT
CASSLRGGEAFF
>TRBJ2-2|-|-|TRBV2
TGTGCCAGTGTTTCGGGCACCAGGGGCCGGGAGCTGTTTTTT
CASVSGTRGRELFF
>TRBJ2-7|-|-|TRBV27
TGTGCCAGCAGCCCGGACGTATCCGAGCAGTACTTC
CASSPDVSEQYF
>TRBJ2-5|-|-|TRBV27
TGTGCCAGCAGTTTCGACGGGACGGCTATAGAGACCCAGTACTTC
CASSFDGTAIETQYF
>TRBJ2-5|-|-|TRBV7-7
TGTGCCAGCAGTTCCACATTGCAAGAGACCCAGTACTTC
CASSSTLQETQYF
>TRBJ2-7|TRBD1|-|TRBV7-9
TGTGCCAGCAGCTTTGCCGGGACAGTCTACGAGCAGTACTTC
CASSFAGTVYEQYF
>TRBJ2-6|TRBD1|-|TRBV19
TGTGCCAGCAGTATAGCCCAGGGGGCGAGGTCCCCGTACTCTGGGGCCAACGTCCTGACTTTC
CASSIAQGARSPYSGANVLTF
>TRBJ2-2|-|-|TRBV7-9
TGTGCCAGCAGCCTGACTGGTTTAGGCGGGGAGCTGTTTTTT
CASSLTGLGGELFF
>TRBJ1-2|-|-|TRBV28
TGTGCCAGCAGTAGTCGAGGAAGCCTCCTATATGGCTACACCTTC
CASSSRGSLLYGYTF
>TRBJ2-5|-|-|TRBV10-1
TGCGCCAGCAATGGCGGGACCGGGGAGCAGTACTTC
CASNGGTGEQYF
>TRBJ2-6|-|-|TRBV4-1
TGCGCCAGCAGCCAAGTTTCGCGTCACTCTGGGGCCAACGTCCTGACTTTC
CASSQVSRHSGANVLTF
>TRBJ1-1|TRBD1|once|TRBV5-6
TGTGCCAGCAGCTGGGACAGGGATGCGACTGAAGCTTTCTTT
CASSWDRDATEAFF
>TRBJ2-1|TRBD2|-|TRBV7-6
TGTGCCAGCAGTCATCTAGCGGGAGGGGTTCTCAATGAGCAGTTCTTC
CASSHLAGGVLNEQFF
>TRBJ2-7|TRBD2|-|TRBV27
TGTGCCAGCAGTCCCTTCGCCGGGACTAGCGGGAGCGTCGACGAGCAGTACTTC
CASSPFAGTSGSVDEQYF
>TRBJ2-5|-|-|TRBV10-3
TGTGCCATCAACAAAGGAGGGGACAGAAAAGAGACCCAGTACTTC
CAINKGGDRKETQYF
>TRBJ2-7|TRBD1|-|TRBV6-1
TGTGCCAGCAGTGTGTACGACAGGGGGCTTTTGGTCGAGCAGTACTTC
CASSVYDRGLLVEQYF
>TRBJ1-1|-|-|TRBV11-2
TGTGCCAGCAGCTCCCCCAGGGGCACTGAAGCTTTCTTT
CASSSPRGTEAFF
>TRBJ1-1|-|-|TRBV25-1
TGTGCCAGCAAGGTCACACCGAACACTGAAGCTTTCTTT
CASKVTPNTEAFF
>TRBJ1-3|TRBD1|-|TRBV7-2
TGTGCCAGCAGCTTAGTGGAGGGGGCGCATGGAAACACCATATATTTT
CASSLVEGAHGNTIYF
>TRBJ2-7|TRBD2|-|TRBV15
TGTGCCACCAGCATGGGGGGGGAATCCTACGAGCAGTACTTC
CATSMGGESYEQYF
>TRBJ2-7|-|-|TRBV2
TGTGCCGGACGGGTAGGCTCCTACGAGCAGTACTTC
CAGRVGSYEQYF
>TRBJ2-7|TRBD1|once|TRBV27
TGTGCCAGCAGTTTATCGGTCGGGACAGGGGTCTACGAGCAGTACTTC
CASSLSVGTGVYEQYF
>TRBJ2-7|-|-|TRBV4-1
TGCGCCAGCAGCCTAGCACGAGGGGCTTACGAGCAGTACTTC
CASSLARGAYEQYF
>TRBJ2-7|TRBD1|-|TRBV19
TGTGCCAGTAGTATGACAGGGGGGATAAGGGGATACGAGCAGTACTTC
CASSMTGGIRGYEQYF
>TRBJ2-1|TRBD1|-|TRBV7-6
TGTGCCAGCAGCCGGGACAGGGACAATGAGCAGTTCTTC
CASSRDRDNEQFF
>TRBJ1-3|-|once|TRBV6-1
TGTGCCAGCAGTGAAGCGGAAGGGCGTTGGGCAGAAGAAGGAAACACCATATATTTT
CASSEAEGRWAEEGNTIYF
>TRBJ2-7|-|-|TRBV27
TGTGCCAGCAGTTTCGGGGGCAACGAGCAGTACTTC
CASSFGGNEQYF
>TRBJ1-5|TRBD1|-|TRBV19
TGTGCCAGTACCCCCGGGACAGGGGGCAATCAGCCCCAGCATTTT
CASTPGTGGNQPQHF
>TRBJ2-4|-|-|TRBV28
TGTGCCAGCCACCAGGTGGGACACAAAAACATTCAGTACTTC
CASHQVGHKNIQYF
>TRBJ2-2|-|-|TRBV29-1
TGCAGCGCCCAATTCCCAAACGCAGGGGAGCTGTTTTTT
CSAQFPNAGELFF
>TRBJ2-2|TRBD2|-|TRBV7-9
TGTGCCAGCAGAGATCTAGCGGGAGGTGAGCTGTTTTTT
CASRDLAGGELFF
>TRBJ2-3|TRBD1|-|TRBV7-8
TGTGCCAGCAGCTGGGAACAGGGGATTTTCCGCACAGATACGCAGTATTTT
CASSWEQGIFRTDTQYF
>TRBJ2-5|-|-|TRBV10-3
TGTGCCATAGGGGGGGGAGGGATTGAGCAGTACTTC
CAIGGGGIEQYF
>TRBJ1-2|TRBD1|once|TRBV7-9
TGTGCCAGCAGCATCCCGGGACAGGGGTTCTATGGCTACACCTTC
CASSIPGQGFYGYTF
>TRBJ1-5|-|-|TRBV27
TGTGCCAGCAGTTTATCAATAGGGACGGTCGCTCAGCCCCAGCATTTT
CASSLSIGTVAQPQHF
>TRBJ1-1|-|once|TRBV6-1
TGTGCCAGCAGTCAAGGGTCGGGGGGAGCTTTCTTT
CASSQGSGGAFF
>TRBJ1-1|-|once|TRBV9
TGTGCCAGCAGCGCGAAAACGGTTTCCACTGAAGCTTTCTTT
CASSAKTVSTEAFF
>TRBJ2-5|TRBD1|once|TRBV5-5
TGTGCCAGCAGCTTAGGCAGGGGGAAAGCGTCAGAGACCCAGTACTTC
CASSLGRGKASETQYF
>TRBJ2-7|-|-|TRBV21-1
TGTGCCAGCAGCAAAATTGGCGCCGAGCAGTACTTC
CASSKIGAEQYF